The clone carrying this TCR beta chain has a handful of counts. Only in-frame clones appear in the TCRdb table, and some are missing; sequencing was by immunoSEQ multiplex PCR. The sample yields approximately 150,000 clones, 87% seen once. This CDR3 has 13 amino acids. With 9 bases clipped from V and 8 bases from J, the junction kept 4 bases outside the gene matches. Germline V gene lookup returns CDR1 SGHVS and CDR2 FQNEAQ. These data are taken from a study of blood T cell repertoires in COVID-19. The sequencing sample was made of peripheral blood. This TCR derives from a woman in her forties or fifties with acute or convalescent COVID-19. V is TRBV7-8 and J is TRBJ2-1; 13 bases are shared with TRBD2. The CDR3 DNA follows: TGTGCCAGTGGACTAGCGGGAGTCGATGAGCAGTTCTTC. Translated, it gives CASGLAGVDEQFF.